These 24 T cell receptor beta chains originate from one sample sequenced in a study of blood T cell repertoires in COVID-19. Measured with immunoSEQ multiplex PCR; TCRdb has only the in-frame clones, and not every one. The profile covers more than 60,000 clones, with about 92% appearing a single time and approximately 15% taken by the ten largest. Specimen: peripheral blood. The receptors derive from a woman aged 80 or over with active or convalescent COVID-19.

The chain has TRBV7-9 and TRBJ1-1; D is possibly TRBD1 (6 bases). The CDR3 spans 13 residues. V lost 6 bases and J lost 7, with 15 bases in between. Germline assignment: CDR1 SEHNR and CDR2 FQNEAQ (reference sequence). The CDR3 nucleotides are TGTGCCAGCAGGGGTCTGGGGACATATGAAGCTTTCTTT. This sequence encodes CASRGLGTYEAFF.

The chain links TRBV5-1 to TRBJ2-1; tentatively, D is TRBD1 (5 bases). V dropped 3 bases and J dropped 1 base, with 14 bases sitting between them. This CDR3 contains 16 residues. CDR1 is SGHRS, CDR2 YFSETQ, per germline. The CDR3 DNA reads as TGCGCCAGCAGCTCGAACAGGTTGAGGTCCTACAATGAGCAGTTCTTC. It translates to CASSSNRLRSYNEQFF.

The CDR3 sequence is CATNHPQGGNTEAFF. In DNA form, the CDR3 reads TGTGCCACCAATCACCCACAGGGTGGTAACACTGAAGCTTTCTTT. The V gene is TRBV7-2, the J gene TRBJ1-1, with a possible D match to TRBD1 (6 bases). The CDR3 is 15 amino acids. Trimming took 10 bases from V and 2 from J, leaving 20 bases between them. Germline values: CDR1 SGHTA, CDR2 FQGNSA.

The chain recombines TRBV4-3 with TRBJ2-2; possible D gene TRBD2, 7 bases. Germline lookup yields CDR1 LGHNA and CDR2 YSLEER. Trimming stripped 3 bases from V and 7 bases from J, with 18 bases between. The CDR3 runs 16 residues. Here the CDR3 reads CASSHRRGGLNGELFF. CDR3 nucleotides: TGCGCCAGCAGCCACCGTAGGGGGGGCCTGAACGGGGAGCTGTTTTTT.

The rearrangement uses TRBV6-5 and TRBJ2-7; TRBD1 agrees at 7 bases. From germline, CDR1 is MNHEY and CDR2 SVGAGI. This CDR3 contains 14 residues. With V trimmed by 6 bases and J by 2 bases, 7 bases remained unmatched. The CDR3 protein is CASRIRQGPYEQYF. For the CDR3, the DNA is TGTGCCAGCAGGATAAGACAGGGCCCCTACGAGCAGTACTTC.

The genes are TRBV18 and TRBJ1-5; 11 bases match TRBD1. Germline V gene sequence: CDR1 KGHSH, CDR2 LQKENI. CDR3 length: 15 amino acids. The V gene end was trimmed by 3 bases and the J gene end by 7 bases; junction bases not matched to a gene: 5. The CDR3 DNA sequence: TGTGCCAGCTCACCGGGACAGGGGGTAACCCAGCCCCAGCATTTT. Translation: CASSPGQGVTQPQHF.

This CDR3 reads CASSLGQVRQGTEAFF. CDR3 nucleotides: TGCGCCAGCAGCCTTGGGCAAGTCAGACAGGGCACTGAAGCTTTCTTT. The chain couples TRBV5-1 to TRBJ1-1, with 7 nucleotides matching TRBD1. Germline CDR1 and CDR2: SGHRS and YFSETQ. The CDR3 is 16 amino acids. V gave up 4 bases and J gave up 4 bases; unmatched junction bases: 13.

The chain links TRBV7-9 to TRBJ1-1; D not resolved. The CDR3 consists of 15 residues. Trimming took 7 bases from V and 0 from J, leaving 15 bases between them. Germline V gene data show CDR1 as SEHNR and CDR2 as FQNEAQ (reference sequence). The CDR3 protein is CASTRGNRLNTEAFF. CDR3 nucleotide sequence: TGTGCCAGCACCCGGGGAAACAGATTGAACACTGAAGCTTTCTTT.

The chain links TRBV28 to TRBJ1-4, with no clear D. Germline CDR1 reads MDHEN; CDR2 reads SYDVKM. The CDR3 covers 10 residues. V lost 7 bases to trimming and J lost 8 bases, with 5 bases between them. CDR3 coding DNA: TGTGCCAGCACGGGAGAAAAACTGTTTTTT. This gives the protein CASTGEKLFF.

The genes are TRBV6-5 and TRBJ1-2; 7 nucleotides match TRBD1. V trimming: 5 bases; J trimming: 8 bases; junction bases outside the gene matches: 14. Germline V gene lookup returns CDR1 MNHEY and CDR2 SVGAGI. The CDR3 extends over 15 amino acids. CDR3: CASSTQRDRVTGYTF. The CDR3 DNA is TGTGCCAGCAGTACCCAACGTGACAGGGTGACGGGCTACACCTTC.

The chain uses TRBV7-2 and TRBJ1-1; TRBD1 might be the D (5 bases). V shed 3 bases and J shed 4 bases, with 9 bases lying between them. Germline V lookup: CDR1 SGHTA, CDR2 FQGNSA. This CDR3 spans 13 amino acids. CDR3 sequence: CASSFDSPTEAFF. The CDR3 coding sequence is TGTGCCAGCAGCTTTGACAGCCCCACTGAAGCTTTCTTT.

The gene calls are TRBV28 and TRBJ1-1, with TRBD1 matching over 7 bases. Germline V gene lookup returns CDR1 MDHEN and CDR2 SYDVKM. V was clipped by 3 bases and J by 4 bases; unmatched bases: 5. CDR3 length equals 14 residues. The CDR3: CASSFQGVGTEAFF. In DNA, the CDR3 is TGTGCCAGCAGTTTTCAGGGGGTCGGCACTGAAGCTTTCTTT.

V gene TRBV9 combines with J gene TRBJ1-2, with D unresolved. CDR3 length: 16 residues. Germline CDR1 and CDR2: SGDLS and YYNGEE. Trimming cost V 3 bases and J 6 bases, with 21 bases left between them. CDR3 DNA sequence: TGTGCCAGCAGCGCCCGATTAATGTGGGGAGGAAATGGCTACACCTTC. It encodes CASSARLMWGGNGYTF.

V and J are TRBV6-2 or TRBV6-3 and TRBJ1-4; a possible D gene is TRBD1 (6 bases). The CDR3 is 15 amino acids. CDR1 and CDR2 (germline): MNHEY, SVGEGT. Deletions cut 2 bases from V and 3 bases from J, with 10 bases between. The CDR3 sequence: CASSYMGASNEKLFF. The CDR3 DNA follows: TGTGCCAGCAGTTACATGGGGGCGTCTAATGAAAAACTGTTTTTT.

This clone was picked up one time. The chain links TRBV6-5 to TRBJ2-7, with 11 bases identical to TRBD2. Germline loops: CDR1 MNHEY, CDR2 SVGAGI. J was trimmed by 6 bases and V by 11 bases; bases with no gene match: 12. The CDR3 spans 14 residues. The CDR3 nucleotides read TGTGCCGGCGCGGGACTAGCGGTTCTGAGCGAGCAGTACTTC. Encoded protein: CAGAGLAVLSEQYF.

The V call is TRBV4-1, the J call TRBJ2-7; 9 nucleotides agree with TRBD1. Germline trimming cut 4 bases from V and 3 bases from J; bases unmatched to any gene: 4. Germline V gives CDR1 MGHRA, CDR2 YSYEKL. This CDR3 comprises 14 residues. The CDR3 region has the DNA TGCGCCAGCAGCCCTGGACAGGGGCGCTACGAGCAGTACTTC. It encodes CASSPGQGRYEQYF.

The chain joins TRBV4-3 to TRBJ1-2; perhaps TRBD1 as D (6 bases). The CDR3 has 14 amino acids. Germline lookup yields CDR1 LGHNA and CDR2 YSLEER. Trimming removed 0 bases from V and 8 bases from J, with 13 bases in between. This CDR3 is CASSQERDIGGYTF. The CDR3 DNA is TGCGCCAGCAGCCAAGAAAGGGACATAGGGGGCTACACCTTC.

This clone was counted a single time. This rearrangement joins TRBV11-2 to TRBJ2-7; TRBD1 matches at 10 bases. V lost 3 bases, J lost 2 bases, and 10 bases stayed unmatched. This CDR3 comprises 17 residues. The germline gives CDR1 SGHAT, CDR2 FQNNGV. For the CDR3, the DNA is TGTGCCAGCAGCTTCTCTCGGGGGACAGGGGTGCCCTACGAGCAGTACTTC. It is translated as CASSFSRGTGVPYEQYF.

The genes are TRBV6-6 and TRBJ1-1, with 8 bases lining up with TRBD1. With V trimmed by 8 bases and J by 4 bases, 12 bases remained unmatched. CDR3 length equals 15 residues. Germline V gene data show CDR1 as MNHNY and CDR2 as SVGAGI (reference sequence). The DNA for the CDR3 is TGTGCCAGCGAGACGGCAGGGGGCAGGGGCACTGAAGCTTTCTTT. Translating it yields CASETAGGRGTEAFF.

The V gene is TRBV19, the J gene TRBJ2-2; D is perhaps TRBD2 (6 bases). CDR3 size: 13 residues. Germline CDR1 LNHDA, CDR2 SQIVND (reference sequence). V was shortened by 3 bases and J by 4 bases, with 6 bases between the two germline ends. CDR3 residues: CASSMGGTGELFF. CDR3 sequence (DNA): TGTGCCAGTAGTATGGGGGGCACCGGGGAGCTGTTTTTT.

This chain connects TRBV7-3 to TRBJ2-2, with a possible D match to TRBD1 (6 bases). The CDR3 has 16 amino acids. V lost 5 bases, J lost 2 bases, and 15 bases lay in between. The germline CDR1 and CDR2 sequences are SGHTA and FQGTGA. The CDR3 spells CASSQNGQPNTGELFF. The CDR3 coding sequence is TGTGCCAGCAGCCAAAACGGACAGCCTAACACCGGGGAGCTGTTTTTT.

The V gene is TRBV4-3, the J gene TRBJ2-5; D perhaps matches TRBD1 (7 bases). Deletions cut 4 bases from V and 4 bases from J, with 13 bases between. The CDR3 sequence is 14 residues long. Looked up from germline, CDR1 is LGHNA and CDR2 is YSLEER. The DNA for the CDR3 is TGCGCCAGCAGCCGGCGGGACAGAAGAGAGACCCAGTACTTC. Its translation: CASSRRDRRETQYF.

The chain is built from TRBV6-5 and TRBJ2-7, with a weak D call TRBD1 (6 bases). V was trimmed by 6 bases and J by 3 bases, leaving 12 bases between them. The CDR3 consists of 13 residues. Looked up from germline, CDR1 is MNHEY and CDR2 is SVGAGI. Written as DNA, the CDR3 is TGTGCCAGCAGCAGGGGTCAGGACTACGAGCAGTACTTC. Amino acids: CASSRGQDYEQYF.

The chain combines TRBV5-6 with TRBJ1-1, with D maybe TRBD1 (5 bases). The CDR3 covers 13 residues. The V and J ends lost 4 bases and 11 bases respectively, with 18 bases between them. CDR1 and CDR2 (germline): SGHDT, YYEEEE. CDR3 nucleotides: TGTGCCAGCAGCCTAAGGGGCTTAGCAAGGGCTTTCTTT. It codes for CASSLRGLARAFF.